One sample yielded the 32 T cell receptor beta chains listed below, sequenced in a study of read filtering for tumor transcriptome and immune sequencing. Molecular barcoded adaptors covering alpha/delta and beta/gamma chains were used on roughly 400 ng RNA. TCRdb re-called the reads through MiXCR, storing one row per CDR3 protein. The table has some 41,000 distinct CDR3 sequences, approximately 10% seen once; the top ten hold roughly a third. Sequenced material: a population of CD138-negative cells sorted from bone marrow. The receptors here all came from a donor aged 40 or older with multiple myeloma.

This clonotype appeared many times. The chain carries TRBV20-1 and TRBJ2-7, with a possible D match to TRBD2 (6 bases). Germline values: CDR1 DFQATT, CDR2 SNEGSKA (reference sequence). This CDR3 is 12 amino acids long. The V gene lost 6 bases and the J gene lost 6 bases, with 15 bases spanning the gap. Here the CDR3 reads CSAPWLGGEQYF. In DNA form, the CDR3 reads TGCAGTGCCCCCTGGCTGGGAGGCGAGCAGTACTTC.

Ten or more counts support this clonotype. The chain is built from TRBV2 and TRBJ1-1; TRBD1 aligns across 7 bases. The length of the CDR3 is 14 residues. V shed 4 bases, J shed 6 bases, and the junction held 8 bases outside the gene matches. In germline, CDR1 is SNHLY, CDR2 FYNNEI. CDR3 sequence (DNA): TGTGCCAGCAGTGTCGACAGGGCCTGGTCTGAAGCTTTCTTT. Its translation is CASSVDRAWSEAFF.

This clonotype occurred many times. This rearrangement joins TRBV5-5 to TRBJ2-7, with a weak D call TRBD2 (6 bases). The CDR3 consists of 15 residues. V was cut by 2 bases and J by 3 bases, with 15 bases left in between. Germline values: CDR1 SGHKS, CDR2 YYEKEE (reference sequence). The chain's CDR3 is CASSLGGVGNYEQYF. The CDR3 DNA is TGTGCCAGCAGCTTAGGAGGGGTTGGGAACTACGAGCAGTACTTC.

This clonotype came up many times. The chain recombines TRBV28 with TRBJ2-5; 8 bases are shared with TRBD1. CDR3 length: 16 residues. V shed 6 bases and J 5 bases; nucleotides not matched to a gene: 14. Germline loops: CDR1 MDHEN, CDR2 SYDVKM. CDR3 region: CASSSARQGSTETQYF. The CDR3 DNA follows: TGTGCCAGCAGCTCGGCCCGACAGGGGTCCACGGAGACCCAGTACTTC.

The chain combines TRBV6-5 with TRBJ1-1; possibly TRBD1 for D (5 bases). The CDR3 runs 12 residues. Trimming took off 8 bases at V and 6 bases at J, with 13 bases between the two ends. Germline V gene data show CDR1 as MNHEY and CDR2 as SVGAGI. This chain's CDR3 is CASSGGGSEAFF. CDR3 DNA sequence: TGTGCCAGCTCCGGGGGGGGGTCTGAAGCTTTCTTT.

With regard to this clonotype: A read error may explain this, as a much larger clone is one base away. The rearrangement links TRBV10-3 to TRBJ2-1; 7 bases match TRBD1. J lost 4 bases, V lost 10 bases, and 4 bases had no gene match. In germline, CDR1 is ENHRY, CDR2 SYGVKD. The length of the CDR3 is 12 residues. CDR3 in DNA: TGTGCCACCATGGGACAGTACAATGAGCAGTTCTTC. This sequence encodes CATMGQYNEQFF.

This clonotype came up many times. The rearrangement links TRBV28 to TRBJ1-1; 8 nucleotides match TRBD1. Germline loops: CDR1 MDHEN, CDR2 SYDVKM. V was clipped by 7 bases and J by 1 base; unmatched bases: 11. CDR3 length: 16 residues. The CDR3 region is CASTPPGTGWNTEAFF. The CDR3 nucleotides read TGTGCCAGCACCCCTCCCGGGACAGGATGGAACACTGAAGCTTTCTTT.

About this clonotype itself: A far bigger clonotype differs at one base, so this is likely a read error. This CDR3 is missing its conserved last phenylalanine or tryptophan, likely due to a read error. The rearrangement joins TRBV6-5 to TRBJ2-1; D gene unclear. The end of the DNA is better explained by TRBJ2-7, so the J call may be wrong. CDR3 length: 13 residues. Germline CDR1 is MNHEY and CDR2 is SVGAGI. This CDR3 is CASSYAASYEQYL. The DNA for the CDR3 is TGTGCCAGCAGTTACGCCGCCTCCTACGAGCAGTACCTC.

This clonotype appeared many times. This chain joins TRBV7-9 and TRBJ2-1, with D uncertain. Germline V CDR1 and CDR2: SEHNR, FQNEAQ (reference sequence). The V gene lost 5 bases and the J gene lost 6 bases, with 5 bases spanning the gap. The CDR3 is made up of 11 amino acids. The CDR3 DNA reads TGTGCCAGCAGCCTGCTCAATGAGCAGTTCTTC. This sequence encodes CASSLLNEQFF.

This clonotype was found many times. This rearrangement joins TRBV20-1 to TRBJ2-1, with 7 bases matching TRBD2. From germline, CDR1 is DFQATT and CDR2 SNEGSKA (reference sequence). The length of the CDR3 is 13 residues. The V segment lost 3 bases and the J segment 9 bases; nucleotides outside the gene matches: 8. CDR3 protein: CSASSSGGIEQFF. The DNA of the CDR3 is TGCAGTGCTAGTTCTTCCGGGGGGATTGAGCAGTTCTTC.

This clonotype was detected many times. The CDR3 loop reads CASSLGPGVQPQHF. In nucleotides, the CDR3 is TGTGCCAGCAGTTTAGGCCCAGGGGTCCAGCCCCAGCATTTT. The chain combines TRBV12-3 or TRBV12-4 with TRBJ1-5, with D perhaps TRBD1 (6 bases). The V end lost 1 base, the J end lost 7 bases, and 11 bases lay between the germline ends. CDR3 length: 14 residues.

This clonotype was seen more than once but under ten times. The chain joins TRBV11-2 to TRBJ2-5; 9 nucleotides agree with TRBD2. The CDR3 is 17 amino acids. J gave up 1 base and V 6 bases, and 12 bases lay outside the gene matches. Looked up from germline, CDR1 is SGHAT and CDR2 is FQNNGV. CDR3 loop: CASRPTFIAGVQETQYF. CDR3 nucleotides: TGTGCCAGCAGACCGACCTTTATAGCGGGGGTCCAAGAGACCCAGTACTTC.

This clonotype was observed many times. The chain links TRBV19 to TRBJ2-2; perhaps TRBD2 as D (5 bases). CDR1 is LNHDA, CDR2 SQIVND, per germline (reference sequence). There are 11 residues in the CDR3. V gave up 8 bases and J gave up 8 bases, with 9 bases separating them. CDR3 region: CASLARGELFF. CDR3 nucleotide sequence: TGTGCCAGTCTAGCCAGGGGGGAGCTGTTTTTT.

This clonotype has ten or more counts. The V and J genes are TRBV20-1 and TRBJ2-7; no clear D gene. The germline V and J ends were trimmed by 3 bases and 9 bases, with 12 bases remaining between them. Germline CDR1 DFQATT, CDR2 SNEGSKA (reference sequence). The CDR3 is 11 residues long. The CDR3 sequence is CSARLEGGQYF. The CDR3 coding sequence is TGCAGTGCTAGGTTGGAAGGCGGGCAGTACTTC.

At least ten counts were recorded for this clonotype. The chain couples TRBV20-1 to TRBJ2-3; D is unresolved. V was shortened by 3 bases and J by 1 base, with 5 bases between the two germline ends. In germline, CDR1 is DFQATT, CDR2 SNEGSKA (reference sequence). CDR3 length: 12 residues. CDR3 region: CSARARTDTQYF. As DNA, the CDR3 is TGCAGTGCTAGGGCCCGCACAGATACGCAGTATTTT.

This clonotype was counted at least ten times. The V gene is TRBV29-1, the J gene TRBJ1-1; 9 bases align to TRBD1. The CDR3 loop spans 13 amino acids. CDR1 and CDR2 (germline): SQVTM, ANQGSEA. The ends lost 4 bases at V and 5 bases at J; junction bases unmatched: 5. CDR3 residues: CSVGDRAGTEAFF. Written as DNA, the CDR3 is TGCAGCGTTGGGGACAGGGCAGGGACTGAAGCTTTCTTT.

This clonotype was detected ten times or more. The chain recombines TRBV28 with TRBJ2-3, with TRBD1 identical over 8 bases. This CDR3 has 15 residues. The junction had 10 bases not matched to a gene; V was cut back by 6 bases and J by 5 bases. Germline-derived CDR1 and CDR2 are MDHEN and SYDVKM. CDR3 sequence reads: CASSYRGAAQDTQYF. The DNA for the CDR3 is TGTGCCAGCAGCTACAGGGGGGCTGCGCAAGATACGCAGTATTTT.

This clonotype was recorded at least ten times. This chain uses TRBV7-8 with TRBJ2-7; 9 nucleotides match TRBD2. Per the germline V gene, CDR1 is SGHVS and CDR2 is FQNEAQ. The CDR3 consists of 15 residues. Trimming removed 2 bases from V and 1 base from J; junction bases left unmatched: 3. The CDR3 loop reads CASSLSGGRSYEQYF. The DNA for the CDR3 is TGTGCCAGCAGCTTAAGCGGGGGGAGGTCCTACGAGCAGTACTTC.

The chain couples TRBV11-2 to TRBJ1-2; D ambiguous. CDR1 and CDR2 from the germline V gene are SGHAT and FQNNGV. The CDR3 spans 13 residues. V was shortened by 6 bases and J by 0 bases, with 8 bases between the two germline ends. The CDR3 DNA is TGTGCCAGCAGAATAGGCGCTAACTATGGCTACACCTTC. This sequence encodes CASRIGANYGYTF.

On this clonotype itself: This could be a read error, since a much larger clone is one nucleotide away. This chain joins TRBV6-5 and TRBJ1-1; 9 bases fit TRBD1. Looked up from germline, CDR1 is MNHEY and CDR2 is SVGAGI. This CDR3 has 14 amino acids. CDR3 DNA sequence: TGTGCCAGCAGTCCGGGACAGGGTTGGACTGAAGCTTACTTT. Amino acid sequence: CASSPGQGWTEAYF.

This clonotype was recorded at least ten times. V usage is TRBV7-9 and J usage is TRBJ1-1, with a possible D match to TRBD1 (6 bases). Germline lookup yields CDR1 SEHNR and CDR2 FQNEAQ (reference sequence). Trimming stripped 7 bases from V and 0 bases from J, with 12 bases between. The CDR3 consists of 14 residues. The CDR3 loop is CASTRGGLNTEAFF. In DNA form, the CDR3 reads TGTGCCAGCACAAGAGGGGGTTTGAACACTGAAGCTTTCTTT.

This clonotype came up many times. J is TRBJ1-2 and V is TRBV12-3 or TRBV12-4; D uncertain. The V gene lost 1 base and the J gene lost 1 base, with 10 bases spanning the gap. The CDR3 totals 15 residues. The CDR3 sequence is CASSLGAARNYGYTF. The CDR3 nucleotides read TGTGCCAGCAGTTTAGGGGCTGCACGTAACTATGGCTACACCTTC.

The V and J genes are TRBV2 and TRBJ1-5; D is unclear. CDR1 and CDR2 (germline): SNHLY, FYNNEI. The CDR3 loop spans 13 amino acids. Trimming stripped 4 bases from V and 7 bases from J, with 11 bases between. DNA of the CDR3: TGTGCCAGCAGTGCCCGGGATCTCCAGCCCCAGCATTTT. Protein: CASSARDLQPQHF.

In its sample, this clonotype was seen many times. CDR3 region: CSARPGDRDQPQHF. DNA for the CDR3: TGCAGTGCTCGCCCGGGGGACAGGGACCAGCCCCAGCATTTT. This sequence joins TRBV20-1 and TRBJ1-5; 9 bases fit TRBD1. CDR1 and CDR2 (germline): DFQATT, SNEGSKA (reference sequence). V lost 5 bases and J lost 7; bases outside the gene matches: 9. The CDR3 length is 14 residues.

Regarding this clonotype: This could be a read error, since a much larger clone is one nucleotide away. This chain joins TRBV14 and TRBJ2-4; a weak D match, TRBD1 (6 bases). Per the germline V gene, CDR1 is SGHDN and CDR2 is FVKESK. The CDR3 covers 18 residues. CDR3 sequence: CASSQGTVKTLAKNTQYF. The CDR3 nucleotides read TGTGCCAGCAGCCAAGGGACAGTTAAAACCCTAGCCAAAAACACTCAGTACTTC.

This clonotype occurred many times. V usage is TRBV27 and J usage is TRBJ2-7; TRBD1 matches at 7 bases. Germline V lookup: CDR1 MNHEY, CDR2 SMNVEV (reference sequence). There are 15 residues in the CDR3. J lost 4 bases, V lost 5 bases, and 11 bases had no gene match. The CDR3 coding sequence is TGTGCCAGCAGTCCACTCGACAGGGTTGGATACGAGCAGTACTTC. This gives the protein CASSPLDRVGYEQYF.

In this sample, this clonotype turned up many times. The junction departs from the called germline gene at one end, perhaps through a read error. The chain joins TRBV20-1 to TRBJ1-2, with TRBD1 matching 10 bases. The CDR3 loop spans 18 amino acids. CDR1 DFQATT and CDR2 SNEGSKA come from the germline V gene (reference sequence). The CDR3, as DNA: TGTAGCCCCAACGAACCGTCGGGACAGGGGTCATCTAACTATGGCTACACCTTC. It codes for CSPNEPSGQGSSNYGYTF.

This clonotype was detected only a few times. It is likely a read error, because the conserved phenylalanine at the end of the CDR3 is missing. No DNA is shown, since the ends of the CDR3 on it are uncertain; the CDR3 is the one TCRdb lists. The CDR3 reads CASSLIGAAKNIPYL. V usage is TRBV28 and J usage is TRBJ2-4. Germline CDR1 MDHEN, CDR2 SYDVKM. The CDR3 is 15 amino acids in total, end residues counted.

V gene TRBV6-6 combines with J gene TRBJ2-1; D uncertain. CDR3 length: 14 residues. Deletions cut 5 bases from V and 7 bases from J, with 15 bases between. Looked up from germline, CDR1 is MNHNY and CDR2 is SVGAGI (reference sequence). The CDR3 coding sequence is TGTGCCAGCAGTAGTATGCTCGAAGTGAATGAGCAGTTCTTC. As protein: CASSSMLEVNEQFF.

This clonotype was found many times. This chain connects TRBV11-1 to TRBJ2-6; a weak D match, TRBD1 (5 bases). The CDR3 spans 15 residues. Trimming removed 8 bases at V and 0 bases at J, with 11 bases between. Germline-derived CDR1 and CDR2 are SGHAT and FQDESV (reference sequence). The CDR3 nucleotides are TGTGCCAGCGGGGCGGATAGCTCTGGGGCCAACGTCCTGACTTTC. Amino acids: CASGADSSGANVLTF.

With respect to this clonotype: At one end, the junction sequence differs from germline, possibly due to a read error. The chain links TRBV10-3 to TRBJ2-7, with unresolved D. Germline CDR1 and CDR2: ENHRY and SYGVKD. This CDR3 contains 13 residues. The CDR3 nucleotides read TGTGCCATCAGTTACTCGACGGGCTACAAGCAGTACTTC. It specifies CAISYSTGYKQYF.

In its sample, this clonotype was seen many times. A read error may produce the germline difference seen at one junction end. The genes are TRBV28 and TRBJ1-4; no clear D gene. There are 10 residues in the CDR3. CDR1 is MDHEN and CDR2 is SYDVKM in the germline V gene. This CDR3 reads CASSPGAVGF. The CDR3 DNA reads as TGTGCCAGCAGTCCGGGCGCTGTCGGTTTT.